A selection of T cell receptor beta chains follows, all from one sample in a study of OX40 agonist ivuxolimab in advanced cancers. Sequenced by immunoSEQ multiplex PCR; TCRdb stores in-frame clones only, minus some. The data show 98,000 or so clones, 70% to 85% seen once. Sample: CD4+ or CD8+ T cells sorted from blood, taken in a trial of the OX40 agonist ivuxolimab. Source of these receptors: an adult with an advanced solid tumor such as melanoma, head and neck, liver or kidney cancer. The CDR3 runs from the conserved cysteine through the conserved F or W. D genes are given only for firm matches. Rows may omit the clone size; those that give it use once, few, many or a size class.

d_gene,len,v_gene,abundance,j_gene,CDR3nt,CDR3aa
TRBD1,14,TRBV7-3,-,TRBJ2-2,TGTGCCAGCAGCCAGGACAGGAGCACCGGGGAGCTGTTTTTT,CASSQDRSTGELFF
-,14,TRBV10-1,-,TRBJ2-4,TGCGCCACCAGCCCCCGGGGTATAGGAAACATTCAGTACTTC,CATSPRGIGNIQYF
TRBD2,16,TRBV28,-,TRBJ2-4,TGTGCCAGCAGTTTCACTAGCGGGGGGAGGAAAAACATTCAGTACTTC,CASSFTSGGRKNIQYF
-,15,TRBV5-8,-,TRBJ2-1,TGTGCCAGCAGCTTGGGGCTAGCGAGCTACAATGAGCAGTTCTTC,CASSLGLASYNEQFF
-,15,TRBV7-2,-,TRBJ1-3,TGTGCCAGCAGTTCGACAGGTCGCTCTGGAAACACCATATATTTT,CASSSTGRSGNTIYF
TRBD2,15,TRBV7-6,-,TRBJ2-4,TGTGCCAGCAGCTTAGCGGGGGGAGCGGGGAACATTCAGTACTTC,CASSLAGGAGNIQYF
TRBD2,15,TRBV15,-,TRBJ2-1,TGTGCCACCAGCAGAGATCCGGGGGGAAGGGATGAGCAGTTCTTC,CATSRDPGGRDEQFF
-,15,TRBV15,-,TRBJ2-7,TGTGCCACCAGCAGAGCAAGAGACAGGCCCTCTGAGCAGTACTTC,CATSRARDRPSEQYF
-,14,TRBV5-5,-,TRBJ2-7,TGTGCCAGCAGCCGGACGGTGGCTACCTACGAGCAGTACTTC,CASSRTVATYEQYF
TRBD2,14,TRBV2,-,TRBJ2-3,TGTGCCAGCAGGAGTAGCGGGGGCACAGATACGCAGTATTTT,CASRSSGGTDTQYF
-,14,TRBV4-2,-,TRBJ1-2,TGTGCCAGCAGCCAAGGGGTAAACAGGAATGGCTACACCTTC,CASSQGVNRNGYTF
-,13,TRBV11-2,-,TRBJ2-5,TGTGCCAGCAGCCCCCGCTTTCAAGAGACCCAGTACTTC,CASSPRFQETQYF
-,15,TRBV5-1,once,TRBJ2-5,TGCGCCAGCAGACCGCCAGGGTCGCTCGGAGAGACCCAGTACTTC,CASRPPGSLGETQYF
TRBD1,16,TRBV4-1,-,TRBJ2-1,TGCGCCAGCAGCCAAGTGGGGACAGAAGCCTACAATGAGCAGTTCTTC,CASSQVGTEAYNEQFF
-,15,TRBV7-2,-,TRBJ2-1,TGTGCCAGCAGCTTGGGCCCGGCTGCAAACAATGAGCAGTTCTTC,CASSLGPAANNEQFF
-,12,TRBV18,-,TRBJ1-1,TGTGCCAGCTCACCCGGGATCACTGAAGCTTTCTTT,CASSPGITEAFF
-,14,TRBV28,-,TRBJ1-2,TGTGCCAGCAGCCCCCCAGGGAGAGGCTATGGCTACACCTTC,CASSPPGRGYGYTF
-,13,TRBV29-1,-,TRBJ1-1,TGCAGCGTTGAAGGGACTCTTAGCACTGAAGCTTTCTTT,CSVEGTLSTEAFF
-,11,TRBV30,few,TRBJ2-7,TGTGCCTGGAGTGTAAAGGGCGAGCAGTACTTC,CAWSVKGEQYF
TRBD1,17,TRBV19,-,TRBJ2-1,TGTGCCACCCGCGCCCCGGGACAGGGGTCCCCCTACAATGAGCAGTTCTTC,CATRAPGQGSPYNEQFF
TRBD1,11,TRBV20-1,-,TRBJ1-2,TGCAGTGAGGGGACAGGCGATGGCTACACCTTC,CSEGTGDGYTF
TRBD1,15,TRBV7-9,-,TRBJ1-4,TGTGCCAGCAGCACCGGACAGGGGGTGAATGAAAAACTGTTTTTT,CASSTGQGVNEKLFF
-,16,TRBV25-1,-,TRBJ1-6,TGTGCCAGCAGTGCCTACACAGGGTCGGATAATTCACCCCTCCACTTT,CASSAYTGSDNSPLHF
-,15,TRBV4-1,-,TRBJ2-7,TGCGCCAGCAGCCCCGGGTCCCAGGCGGGGTACGAGCAGTACTTC,CASSPGSQAGYEQYF
-,14,TRBV7-2,-,TRBJ2-1,TGTGCCAGCAGCTCTTATCCGGGGCAGAGCGAGCAGTTCTTC,CASSSYPGQSEQFF
-,18,TRBV21-1,-,TRBJ1-2,TGTGCCAGCATAGGGACCCCGGGCCCCCCACCAGCGAACTATGGCTACACCTTC,CASIGTPGPPPANYGYTF
-,13,TRBV30,medium-sized,TRBJ1-2,TGTGCCTGGAGTGTATTGAGGTTCTATGGCTACACCTTC,CAWSVLRFYGYTF
-,13,TRBV27,few,TRBJ1-5,TGTGCCAGCAGTTTAAATTGGGAAAAGCCCCAGCATTTT,CASSLNWEKPQHF
TRBD1,13,TRBV7-2,-,TRBJ2-1,TGTGCCAGCACGGGACAGGGGAGGGATGAGCAGTTCTTC,CASTGQGRDEQFF
-,15,TRBV7-8,-,TRBJ1-1,TGTGCCAGCAGCTTAGCGCTAGCGTCGGAAAGCGAAGCTTTCTTT,CASSLALASESEAFF
-,14,TRBV7-2,-,TRBJ1-5,TGTGCCAGCTCCGGCGGGGCCCCTTTTCAGCCCCAGCATTTT,CASSGGAPFQPQHF
TRBD1,15,TRBV2,-,TRBJ1-2,TGTGCCAGCAGTCCCAGGACAGGGTCCGGCTATGGCTACACCTTC,CASSPRTGSGYGYTF
TRBD1,14,TRBV27,-,TRBJ1-5,TGTGCCAGCAGTGACAGGGGTCTTAATCAGCCCCAGCATTTT,CASSDRGLNQPQHF
-,14,TRBV5-1,-,TRBJ1-6,TGCGCCAGCAGCTTCGGACAGTCGCATTCACCCCTCCACTTT,CASSFGQSHSPLHF
TRBD2,15,TRBV7-3,-,TRBJ2-5,TGTGCCAGCAGCTTAGGCGGGGGGGCCGATGAGACCCAGTACTTC,CASSLGGGADETQYF
TRBD2,18,TRBV5-5,-,TRBJ2-6,TGTGCCAGCAGCTTGACTAGCGGGAGTCTTAAGGGGGCCAACGTCCTGACTTTC,CASSLTSGSLKGANVLTF
TRBD2,15,TRBV11-2,many,TRBJ2-7,TGTGCCAGCAGCTTACTAGCGGGGGGCTCCTACGAGCAGTACTTC,CASSLLAGGSYEQYF
-,13,TRBV28,-,TRBJ2-3,TGTGCCAGCAGCCCCAGGGGCTCAGATACGCAGTATTTT,CASSPRGSDTQYF
TRBD1,12,TRBV7-2,once,TRBJ1-1,TGTGCCAGCAGCCTTCGGACAGGGGACGCTTTCTTT,CASSLRTGDAFF
-,13,TRBV5-5,once,TRBJ1-1,TGTGCCAGCAGAAAACAGGGAATCACTGAAGCTTTCTTT,CASRKQGITEAFF
-,15,TRBV7-2,-,TRBJ2-5,TGTGCCAGCAGTTCACGTTGGACGGGGGAGGCGACCCAGTACTTC,CASSSRWTGEATQYF